This entry describes one T cell receptor (beta chain). The antigen is undetermined. This sample was taken from a study of blood T cells in healthy people across ages. Study findings and constraints: Reliance upon unsorted PBMCs precluded definitive naive versus antigen-experienced comparison.

Healthy Caucasian individuals from Russia aged about 6 to 100 were enrolled as donors. A second PCR of about 7 to 11 cycles used a sample-barcoded 5' primer and a J-beta primer mix. One entry per CDR3 protein results from TCRdb running MiXCR on the 5' RACE reads. The sample contains approximately 850,000 distinct CDR3 sequences, roughly 44% of which appear only once. Trimming left V 4 bases short and J 5 bases short, with 14 bases between. Germline assignment: CDR1 WNHNN and CDR2 SYGVQD (reference sequence). The CDR3 spans 14 residues. This receptor was obtained from a man in his fifties or sixties in good health. The rearrangement uses TRBV10-1 and TRBJ2-5; tentatively, D is TRBD1 (5 bases). The specimen was blood. The CDR3 protein is CASSARSGKETQYF. The CDR3 nucleotides are TGCGCCAGCAGTGCACGATCAGGGAAGGAGACCCAGTACTTC.